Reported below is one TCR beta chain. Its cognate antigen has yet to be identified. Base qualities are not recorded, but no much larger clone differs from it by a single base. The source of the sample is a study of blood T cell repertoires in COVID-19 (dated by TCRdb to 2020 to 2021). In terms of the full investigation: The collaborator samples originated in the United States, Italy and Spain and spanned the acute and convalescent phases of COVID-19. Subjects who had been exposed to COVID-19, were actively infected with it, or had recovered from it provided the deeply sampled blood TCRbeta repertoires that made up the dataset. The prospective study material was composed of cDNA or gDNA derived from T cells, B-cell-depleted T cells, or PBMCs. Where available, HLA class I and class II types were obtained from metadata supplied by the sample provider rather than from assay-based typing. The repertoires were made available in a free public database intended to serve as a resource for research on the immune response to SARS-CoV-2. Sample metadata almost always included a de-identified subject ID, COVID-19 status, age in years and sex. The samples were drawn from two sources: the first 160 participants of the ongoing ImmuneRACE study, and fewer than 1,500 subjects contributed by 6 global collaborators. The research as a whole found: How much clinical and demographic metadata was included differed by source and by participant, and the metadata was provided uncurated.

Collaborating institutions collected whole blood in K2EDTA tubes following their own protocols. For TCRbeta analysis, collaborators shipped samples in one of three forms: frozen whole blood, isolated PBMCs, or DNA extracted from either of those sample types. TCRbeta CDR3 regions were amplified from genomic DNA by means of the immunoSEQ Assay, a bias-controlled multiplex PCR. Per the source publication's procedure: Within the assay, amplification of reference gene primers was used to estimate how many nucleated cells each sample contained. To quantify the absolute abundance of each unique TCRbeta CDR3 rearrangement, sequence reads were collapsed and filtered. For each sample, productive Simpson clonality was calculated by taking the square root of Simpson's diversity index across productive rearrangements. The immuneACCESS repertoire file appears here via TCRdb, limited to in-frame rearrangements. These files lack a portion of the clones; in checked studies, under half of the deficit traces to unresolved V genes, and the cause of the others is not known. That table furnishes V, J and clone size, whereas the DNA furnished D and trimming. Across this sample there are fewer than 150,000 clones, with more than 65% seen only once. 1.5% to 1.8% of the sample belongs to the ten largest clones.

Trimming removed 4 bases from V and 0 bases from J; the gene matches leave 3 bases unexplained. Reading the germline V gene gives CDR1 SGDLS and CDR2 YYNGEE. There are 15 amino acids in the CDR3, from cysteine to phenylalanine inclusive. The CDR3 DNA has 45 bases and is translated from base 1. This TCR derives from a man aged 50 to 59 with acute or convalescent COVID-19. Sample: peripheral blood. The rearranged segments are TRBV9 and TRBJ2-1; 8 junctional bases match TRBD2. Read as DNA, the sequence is TGTGCCAGCAGCCGGGGGGGAAGCTCCTACAATGAGCAGTTCTTC. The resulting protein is CASSRGGSSYNEQFF.